These 27 T cell receptor beta chains originate from one sample sequenced in a study of PD-1 blockade in classical Hodgkin lymphoma. Assay used: immunoSEQ multiplex PCR; TCRdb lists only in-frame clones, some missing. Among approximately 26,000 clones listed, around three quarters were seen once. Patients all relapsed after autologous stem cell transplantation, and there was variation in brentuximab vedotin exposure. The sequencing here drew on peripheral blood mononuclear cells (PBMCs), taken before the second cycle of nivolumab. The receptors shown here come from a human donor with classical Hodgkin lymphoma.

The chain recombines TRBV9 with TRBJ1-3; 7 nucleotides line up with TRBD1. Germline CDR1 reads SGDLS; CDR2 reads YYNGEE. The trim removed 3 bases at V and 4 bases at J, leaving 10 bases unmatched. The CDR3 runs to 16 residues. The CDR3, as DNA: TGTGCCAGCAGCGCACACAGAGGGGGCGTAGGAAACACCATATATTTT. Protein: CASSAHRGGVGNTIYF.

This clone appeared a single time. The rearrangement links TRBV5-4 to TRBJ2-1; 8 positions match TRBD1. CDR1 is SGHNT, CDR2 YYREEE, per germline (reference sequence). The CDR3 runs 15 residues. With V trimmed by 1 base and J by 8 bases, 8 bases remained unmatched. The CDR3 bases are TGTGCCAGCAGCTTGTCTCACAGGGGGAGTGATGAGCAGTTCTTC. Translated: CASSLSHRGSDEQFF.

The rearrangement joins TRBV5-4 to TRBJ2-1; D might be TRBD1 (6 bases). Germline-derived CDR1 and CDR2 are SGHNT and YYREEE (reference sequence). With 1 base removed from V and 7 bases from J, the gap between germline ends came to 9 bases. This CDR3 has 13 residues. Written as DNA, the CDR3 is TGTGCCAGCAGCTTGACTAGGGGGAATGAGCAGTTCTTC. This codes for CASSLTRGNEQFF. The complete variable domain, with remaining parts taken from reference TRBV5-4 and TRBJ2-1, reads ETGVTQSPTHLIKTRGQQVTLRCSSQSGHNTVSWYQQALGQGPQFIFQYYREEENGRGNFPPRFSGLQFPNYSSELNVNALELDDSALYLCASSLTRGNEQFFGPGTRLTVL.

V gene TRBV12-2 combines with J gene TRBJ2-3; TRBD2 is the table's D call, not checked against the DNA. TRBV12-2 is a pseudogene segment. CDR3 size: 16 residues. The CDR3 DNA is TGTGCAAGTCGCCCCGGCAGGAGCGGAGGCACAGATACGCAGTATTTT. It yields the protein CASRPGRSGGTDTQYF.

This clone was seen only a few times. The J gene is TRBJ2-7, the V gene TRBV4-3, with a weak D call TRBD1 (6 bases). The CDR3 extends over 14 amino acids. Trimming shortened V by 4 bases and J by 1 base, and 11 bases separated the two germline ends. Germline CDR1 LGHNA, CDR2 YSLEER. The CDR3 region is CASSRTVLSYEQYF. CDR3 DNA: TGCGCCAGCAGCCGGACAGTTCTATCCTACGAGCAGTACTTC.

CDR3 in DNA: TGTGCCAGCTCACCCCGTAGGACCGGGAGCTCCTACAATGAGCAGTTCTTC. Its translation is CASSPRRTGSSYNEQFF. The chain has TRBV18 and TRBJ2-1; TRBD2 might be the D (6 bases). There are 17 residues in the CDR3. Germline V gives CDR1 KGHSH, CDR2 LQKENI. The ends were cut back, 3 bases at V and 0 bases at J, with 15 bases in the middle.

On this clone: Mismatch with germline at one junction end may stem from a read error. The CDR3 nucleotides read TGTGCTAGCAGCTCCCTACTAGGGAATGAGCAGTTCTTC. It is translated as CASSSLLGNEQFF. This chain uses TRBV7-7 with TRBJ2-1, with a possible D match to TRBD2 (5 bases). The CDR3 covers 13 residues. Looked up from germline, CDR1 is SSHAT and CDR2 is FNYEAQ (reference sequence).

This sequence joins TRBV7-6 and TRBJ2-2, with 7 bases identical to TRBD1. V was clipped by 2 bases and J by 8 bases; unmatched bases: 2. The CDR3 covers 13 residues. The germline gives CDR1 SGHVS, CDR2 FNYEAQ. The CDR3 sequence is CASSLLTGGELFF. DNA of the CDR3: TGTGCCAGCAGCTTATTGACAGGGGGGGAGCTGTTTTTT.

The rearrangement uses TRBV7-9 and TRBJ2-1; D may be TRBD1 (6 bases). The V and J ends lost 3 bases and 4 bases respectively, with 13 bases between them. Per the germline V gene, CDR1 is SEHNR and CDR2 is FQNEAQ (reference sequence). CDR3 length equals 15 residues. CDR3 nucleotides: TGTGCCAGCAGCTTTTGGCAGGGGTCATACAATGAGCAGTTCTTC. The encoded protein is CASSFWQGSYNEQFF.

The V gene is TRBV19, the J gene TRBJ2-7; TRBD1 is a possible D gene (7 bases). Germline lookup yields CDR1 LNHDA and CDR2 SQIVND (reference sequence). The CDR3 spans 15 residues. Between the trimmed V and J ends, which lost 1 base and 2 bases, there was a span of 12 bases. CDR3 coding DNA: TGTGCCAGTAGTATAGGAGCAGGGGGGACCTACGAGCAGTACTTC. It codes for CASSIGAGGTYEQYF.

This clone has just a few counts. This sample also contains other DNA sequences that code for the same CDR3. The chain is built from TRBV28 and TRBJ1-3, with D perhaps TRBD1 (5 bases). The CDR3 contains 15 residues. The germline V gene encodes CDR1 MDHEN and CDR2 SYDVKM. Trimming left V 3 bases short and J 0 bases short, with 9 bases between. The CDR3 DNA reads as TGTGCCAGCAGTTTTGGGGGGAGCTCTGGAAACACCATATATTTT. Its protein product is CASSFGGSSGNTIYF.

The rearrangement uses TRBV5-5 and TRBJ1-2; TRBD1 is a possible D gene (5 bases). Germline V gene data show CDR1 as SGHKS and CDR2 as YYEKEE (reference sequence). This CDR3 contains 13 residues. Trimming stripped 1 base from V and 3 bases from J, with 7 bases between. As DNA, the CDR3 is TGTGCCAGCAGCTTGCAGGGACACTATGGCTACACCTTC. Translated: CASSLQGHYGYTF.

The rearrangement uses TRBV6-5 and TRBJ2-1; no definite D call. The CDR3 is 14 residues long. Germline lookup yields CDR1 MNHEY and CDR2 SVGAGI. V gave up 5 bases and J gave up 6 bases, with 14 bases separating them. The CDR3 is CASSPVGPGNEQFF. CDR3 sequence (DNA): TGTGCCAGCAGTCCCGTAGGTCCGGGCAATGAGCAGTTCTTC.

As regards this clone: The junction shows a germline mismatch at one end, possibly a read error. Other nucleotide sequences from this sample produce the same CDR3. V is TRBV6-5 and J is TRBJ2-2, with 10 bases that match TRBD2. The CDR3 is 15 residues long. Germline CDR1 reads MNHEY; CDR2 reads SVGAGI. The CDR3 DNA is TGTGCTAGCAGTTACCGTCTAGCGGGAGCCGGGGAGCTGTTTTTT. As protein: CASSYRLAGAGELFF.

This chain uses TRBV2 with TRBJ2-5, with D perhaps being TRBD1 or TRBD2 (5 bases each). The J call may be wrong; the DNA end is better matched by TRBJ2-7. The CDR3 is 14 residues long. The germline V gene has CDR1 SNHLY and CDR2 FYNNEI. DNA for the CDR3: TGTGCCAGCAGATACAGAGGGGATACCTACGAGCAGTACTTC. Encoded protein: CASRYRGDTYEQYF.

V usage is TRBV5-1 and J usage is TRBJ2-2; 9 nucleotides agree with TRBD1. Germline CDR1 is SGHRS and CDR2 is YFSETQ. After removal of 4 bases from V and 6 bases from J, the junction contained 10 bases not matched to a gene. The CDR3 totals 16 residues. The CDR3 protein is CASSITGGLFSGELFF. The CDR3 DNA is TGCGCCAGCAGCATAACAGGGGGCTTATTTTCCGGGGAGCTGTTTTTT.

The chain couples TRBV9 to TRBJ2-7; D unclear. Trimming cost V 2 bases and J 7 bases, with 19 bases left between them. There are 15 residues in the CDR3. Germline V gene data show CDR1 as SGDLS and CDR2 as YYNGEE. CDR3 in DNA: TGTGCCAGCAGCGTCCATCCTGACATGGGCTTGGAGCAGTACTTC. This sequence encodes CASSVHPDMGLEQYF.

The J gene is TRBJ1-2, the V gene TRBV9; no definite D call. CDR3 length equals 11 residues. Germline lookup yields CDR1 SGDLS and CDR2 YYNGEE. V shed 2 bases and J shed 4 bases, with 3 bases lying between them. CDR3 sequence: CASSVGYGYTF. The CDR3 DNA reads as TGTGCCAGCAGCGTCGGCTATGGCTACACCTTC. Drawing the rest from reference TRBV9 and TRBJ1-2, the complete variable domain is DSGVTQTPKHLITATGQRVTLRCSPRSGDLSVYWYQQSLDQGLQFLIQYYNGEERAKGNILERFSAQQFPDLHSELNLSSLELGDSALYFCASSVGYGYTFGSGTRLTVV.

The chain couples TRBV28 to TRBJ1-2, with TRBD1 as a possible D gene (5 bases). This CDR3 is built from 16 residues. V lost 5 bases, J lost 5 bases, and 21 bases lay in between. Germline lookup yields CDR1 MDHEN and CDR2 SYDVKM. CDR3 residues: CASSAAGGTDWYGYTF. CDR3 nucleotides: TGTGCCAGCAGTGCCGCGGGGGGGACGGACTGGTATGGCTACACCTTC.

This chain joins TRBV5-6 and TRBJ2-3; TRBD1 matches 8 bases. J lost 1 base, V lost 4 bases, and 8 bases had no gene match. Germline CDR1 and CDR2: SGHDT and YYEEEE. This CDR3 is built from 16 residues. The CDR3 coding sequence is TGTGCCAGCAGCCTACTACAGGGGGAGGGCACAGATACGCAGTATTTT. Encoded protein: CASSLLQGEGTDTQYF.

The chain employs TRBV7-8 and TRBJ2-7; 10 bases fit TRBD2. V lost 1 base and J lost 6; bases outside the gene matches: 9. There are 16 residues in the CDR3. From germline, CDR1 is SGHVS and CDR2 FQNEAQ. The CDR3 reads CASSLVPAGGPGEQYF. CDR3 DNA sequence: TGTGCCAGCAGCTTAGTCCCAGCGGGAGGGCCGGGCGAGCAGTACTTC.

This sequence joins TRBV7-9 and TRBJ1-1; D remains ambiguous. CDR1 is SEHNR and CDR2 is FQNEAQ in the germline V gene (reference sequence). The CDR3 is 14 amino acids. Trimming pared 4 bases from V and 3 bases from J, leaving 12 bases between. Written as DNA, the CDR3 is TGTGCCAGCAGCTACGTGCGGGGTCACACTGAAGCTTTCTTT. Translating it yields CASSYVRGHTEAFF.

This chain uses TRBV9 with TRBJ2-1, with TRBD2 identical over 8 bases. Looked up from germline, CDR1 is SGDLS and CDR2 is YYNGEE. After removal of 4 bases from V and 2 bases from J, the junction contained 5 bases not matched to a gene. This CDR3 contains 15 residues. The CDR3 reads CASSLTSGTYNEQFF. Written as DNA, the CDR3 is TGTGCCAGCAGCCTTACTAGCGGAACCTACAATGAGCAGTTCTTC.

CDR3 protein: CASTEGAMNTEAFF. The CDR3 DNA reads TGTGCCAGCACCGAAGGGGCTATGAACACTGAAGCTTTCTTT. This chain uses TRBV2 with TRBJ1-1, with a weak D call TRBD1 (5 bases). Germline values: CDR1 SNHLY, CDR2 FYNNEI. V dropped 7 bases and J dropped 0 bases, with 12 bases sitting between them. The CDR3 is made up of 14 amino acids.

This chain links TRBV9 with TRBJ2-1; no clear D gene. Germline V gene data show CDR1 as SGDLS and CDR2 as YYNGEE. The CDR3 runs 15 residues. The V gene lost 6 bases and the J gene lost 0 bases, with 13 bases spanning the gap. This chain's CDR3 is CASTVGNGSYNEQFF. As DNA, the CDR3 is TGTGCCAGCACCGTTGGGAACGGCTCCTACAATGAGCAGTTCTTC. The entire variable domain, with the rest obtained from reference TRBV9 and TRBJ2-1, is as follows: DSGVTQTPKHLITATGQRVTLRCSPRSGDLSVYWYQQSLDQGLQFLIQYYNGEERAKGNILERFSAQQFPDLHSELNLSSLELGDSALYFCASTVGNGSYNEQFFGPGTRLTVL.

The J gene is TRBJ2-7, the V gene TRBV29-1; 12 positions match TRBD2. Trimming at V came to 4 bases and at J to 4 bases, leaving 8 bases not matched to a gene. Germline values: CDR1 SQVTM, CDR2 ANQGSEA. The CDR3 is 15 amino acids. The CDR3 DNA sequence: TGCAGCGTTGTATACGGGCTAGCGGGAGGGTACGAGCAGTACTTC. Translating gives CSVVYGLAGGYEQYF.

J is TRBJ2-7 and V is TRBV5-4, with 9 bases that match TRBD2. The CDR3 is made up of 14 amino acids. V was clipped by 4 bases and J by 7 bases; unmatched bases: 9. Per the germline V gene, CDR1 is SGHNT and CDR2 is YYREEE (reference sequence). The CDR3 nucleotides read TGTGCCAGCAGCCGTGGACTAGCGAAGAGTGAGCAGTACTTC. Amino acids: CASSRGLAKSEQYF.